A single sample is the source of the 23 T cell receptor beta chains below, sequenced in a study of control samples from healthy donors and cancer patients (TCRdb year 2020). Receptor amplification or capture employed the immunoSEQ multiplex PCR assay. The table was pulled from immuneACCESS by TCRdb, which kept in-frame rearrangements only. Such tables lose some clones; where checked, under half of the loss comes from unresolved V genes, and the rest has no known cause. Across this sample there are tens of thousands of clones, with 91% seen only once. Clones ranked in the top ten supply about 0.91% of the sample. The source material was PBMCs. These receptors originate from a man aged 25-45 years with colorectal cancer.

This CDR3 is CASSSRTGGQVGYTF. The CDR3 bases are TGTGCCAGCAGCTCCAGGACAGGGGGTCAGGTTGGCTACACCTTC. This chain connects TRBV7-2 to TRBJ1-2, with 10 bases fitting TRBD1. Germline-derived CDR1 and CDR2 are SGHTA and FQGNSA. J was trimmed by 7 bases and V by 4 bases; bases with no gene match: 9. CDR3 length: 15 amino acids. Combining the CDR3 with reference TRBV7-2 and TRBJ1-2 gives the whole variable domain GAGVSQSPSNKVTEKGKDVELRCDPISGHTALYWYRQSLGQGLEFLIYFQGNSAPDKSGLPSDRFSAERTGGSVSTLTIQRTQQEDSAVYLCASSSRTGGQVGYTFGSGTRLTVV.

The chain is built from TRBV7-6 and TRBJ2-3, with 9 positions matching TRBD2. This CDR3 is 17 amino acids long. V lost 2 bases to trimming and J lost 5 bases; unmatched junction nucleotides: 11. The germline V gene has CDR1 SGHVS and CDR2 FNYEAQ. CDR3 sequence reads: CASSLNGIAGEKDTQYF. In DNA form, the CDR3 reads TGTGCCAGCAGCTTAAACGGAATAGCGGGGGAGAAAGATACGCAGTATTTT.

This clone is a singleton in its sample. The chain links TRBV18 to TRBJ1-1; D possibly corresponds to TRBD1 (6 bases). V gave up 5 bases and J gave up 4 bases, with 23 bases separating them. The germline gives CDR1 KGHSH, CDR2 LQKENI. This CDR3 has 17 residues. CDR3 sequence (DNA): TGTGCCAGCTCATCCAAGTTTGGGGACATCGAGGGCACTGAAGCTTTCTTT. Translating gives CASSSKFGDIEGTEAFF.

DNA for the CDR3: TGTGCCAGCAGCGTATTTCCGGGACTAGCGGGGGAAGAGACCCAGTACTTC. Amino acid sequence: CASSVFPGLAGEETQYF. The chain carries TRBV9 and TRBJ2-5; 14 nucleotides match TRBD2. The germline CDR1 and CDR2 sequences are SGDLS and YYNGEE. CDR3 length equals 17 residues. J gave up 3 bases and V 1 base, and 5 bases lay outside the gene matches.

The genes are TRBV6-5 and TRBJ1-1; a possible D gene is TRBD1 (6 bases). The CDR3 sequence is 15 residues long. CDR1 and CDR2 (germline): MNHEY, SVGAGI. Trimming removed 2 bases at V and 0 bases at J, with 10 bases between. In nucleotides, the CDR3 is TGTGCCAGCAGTTACCAGGGGACATTGAACACTGAAGCTTTCTTT. Its translation: CASSYQGTLNTEAFF.

This clone was counted a few times. This rearrangement joins TRBV3-1 (or the pseudogene TRBV3-2) to TRBJ2-3, with 9 bases that match TRBD1. This CDR3 spans 20 amino acids. V was pared by 3 bases and J by 3 bases, with 19 bases of the junction left unmatched. Per the germline V gene, CDR1 is LGHDT and CDR2 is YNNKEL (reference sequence). The chain's CDR3 is CASSHQRFPGTGRRTDTQYF. Here the CDR3 DNA reads TGTGCCAGCAGCCATCAAAGATTCCCCGGGACAGGGAGGAGGACAGATACGCAGTATTTT.

CDR3: CAWTTRTGRGSPLHF. DNA of the CDR3: TGTGCCTGGACTACGAGAACAGGGCGAGGTTCACCCCTCCACTTT. The chain is built from TRBV30 and TRBJ1-6; TRBD1 might be the D (6 bases). Germline V gene sequence: CDR1 GTSNPN, CDR2 SVGIG (reference sequence). This CDR3 region has 15 residues. V was clipped by 4 bases and J by 9 bases, with 19 bases between them.

This chain links TRBV30 with TRBJ1-1; 10 bases fit TRBD1. The CDR3 has 13 residues. J lost 13 bases, V lost 3 bases, and 11 bases had no gene match. Germline-derived CDR1 and CDR2 are GTSNPN and SVGIG (reference sequence). The CDR3 is CAWRGSGTGVFFF. The DNA for the CDR3 is TGTGCCTGGAGGGGATCCGGGACAGGGGTTTTTTTCTTT.

The rearrangement uses TRBV9 and TRBJ2-7; D is perhaps TRBD1 (6 bases). The CDR3 covers 15 residues. Germline CDR1 SGDLS, CDR2 YYNGEE. V lost 0 bases to trimming and J lost 3 bases, with 13 bases between them. The CDR3 nucleotides are TGTGCCAGCAGCGTAGATGGGGGCAGGTTCTACGAGCAGTACTTC. This codes for CASSVDGGRFYEQYF.

This chain joins TRBV6-5 and TRBJ2-5; D perhaps matches TRBD2 (6 bases). CDR3 length: 15 amino acids. Trimming took 0 bases from V and 2 from J, leaving 10 bases between them. The germline V gene has CDR1 MNHEY and CDR2 SVGAGI. The CDR3 DNA is TGTGCCAGCAGTTACTCCGGGACTCTACAAGAGACCCAGTACTTC. Its translation is CASSYSGTLQETQYF.

The chain links TRBV5-4 to TRBJ2-5; 14 positions match TRBD2. CDR1 is SGHNT and CDR2 is YYREEE in the germline V gene (reference sequence). Unmatched junction bases numbered 7, after V lost 2 bases and J lost 7 bases. The CDR3 sequence is 16 residues long. The CDR3 region has the DNA TGTGCCAGCAGCTTCGAGACTAGCGGGGGGGCAGGGACCCAGTACTTC. Translation: CASSFETSGGAGTQYF.

This chain joins TRBV11-2 and TRBJ2-2; the D gene is possibly TRBD2 (5 bases). The CDR3 totals 14 residues. The germline V gene has CDR1 SGHAT and CDR2 FQNNGV. Trimming shortened V by 1 base and J by 9 bases, and 12 bases separated the two germline ends. The CDR3 region is CASSLALRVRELFF. CDR3 nucleotide sequence: TGTGCCAGCAGCTTAGCGTTGAGGGTTCGGGAGCTGTTTTTT.

In DNA form, the CDR3 reads TGTGCCAGCAGCCAAGAGGGTAAAATTACTAGCGGGGGCACAGATACGCAGTATTTT. Residues: CASSQEGKITSGGTDTQYF. The J gene is TRBJ2-3, the V gene TRBV4-2, with 10 bases identical to TRBD2. Germline V gene lookup returns CDR1 LGHNA and CDR2 YNFKEQ. V was pared by 0 bases and J by 1 base, with 10 bases of the junction left unmatched. The CDR3 contains 19 residues.

The chain couples TRBV19 to TRBJ2-3; D ambiguous. Germline-derived CDR1 and CDR2 are LNHDA and SQIVND (reference sequence). V dropped 2 bases and J dropped 2 bases, with 11 bases sitting between them. The CDR3 contains 15 residues. The CDR3 nucleotides read TGTGCCAGTAGTATAACACGGGCAGTCACAGATACGCAGTATTTT. Amino acids: CASSITRAVTDTQYF.

V and J are TRBV7-9 and TRBJ2-1; the match to TRBD1 covers 11 bases. The CDR3 has 15 amino acids. V dropped 5 bases and J dropped 8; count of bases not matched to a gene: 8. The germline V gene has CDR1 SEHNR and CDR2 FQNEAQ (reference sequence). The DNA for the CDR3 is TGTGCCAGCAGCGAGAGGACAGGGGGCTGGGATGAGCAGTTCTTC. Translation: CASSERTGGWDEQFF.

This chain links TRBV27 with TRBJ1-6; TRBD1 is a possible D gene (5 bases). V dropped 5 bases and J dropped 7 bases, with 9 bases sitting between them. CDR3 size: 13 residues. Germline-derived CDR1 and CDR2 are MNHEY and SMNVEV (reference sequence). The CDR3 sequence is CASSLTENSPLHF. Written as DNA, the CDR3 is TGTGCCAGCAGTCTGACAGAAAATTCACCCCTCCACTTT.

The rearrangement links TRBV29-1 to TRBJ1-5; TRBD1 aligns across 7 bases. This CDR3 contains 13 residues. Germline trimming cut 4 bases from V and 3 bases from J; bases unmatched to any gene: 3. CDR1 and CDR2 from the germline V gene are SQVTM and ANQGSEA. DNA for the CDR3: TGCAGCGTTGGAGGGACAGACAATCAGCCCCAGCATTTT. Its protein is CSVGGTDNQPQHF.

This chain connects TRBV12-5 to TRBJ1-1; D perhaps matches TRBD1 (5 bases). V lost 6 bases and J 9 bases, leaving 14 bases between the germline ends. CDR1 is LGHNT and CDR2 is FRNRAP in the germline V gene. The CDR3 contains 12 residues. CDR3 sequence (DNA): TGTGCTAGTGGCGCGGAGGACATCAAAGCTTTCTTT. Translated: CASGAEDIKAFF.

This clone was found a few times. V gene TRBV5-6 combines with J gene TRBJ2-5, with D unresolved. Between the trimmed V and J ends, which lost 5 bases and 1 base, there was a span of 9 bases. The germline V gene encodes CDR1 SGHDT and CDR2 YYEEEE. CDR3 length equals 13 residues. The CDR3 sequence: CASRRLLQETQYF. Here the CDR3 DNA reads TGTGCCAGCAGAAGACTGCTCCAAGAGACCCAGTACTTC.

CDR3 nucleotides: TGCGCCAGCAGCCAAAGACTAGAGAAAGATACGCAGTATTTT. Amino acid sequence: CASSQRLEKDTQYF. V gene TRBV4-1 combines with J gene TRBJ2-3, with D tentatively TRBD2 (6 bases). The CDR3 covers 14 residues. Germline-derived CDR1 and CDR2 are MGHRA and YSYEKL. Trimming cost V 2 bases and J 5 bases, with 11 bases left between them.

CDR3 protein: CASSLNTGELFF. The DNA for the CDR3 is TGTGCCAGCAGTTTGAACACCGGGGAGCTGTTTTTT. The chain uses TRBV28 and TRBJ2-2; D is unclear. Germline CDR1 and CDR2: MDHEN and SYDVKM. This CDR3 region has 12 residues. V lost 3 bases, J lost 1 base, and 0 bases lay in between.

This rearrangement joins TRBV10-3 to TRBJ2-7; perhaps TRBD2 as D (6 bases). Trimming took 6 bases from V and 2 from J, leaving 14 bases between them. There are 14 residues in the CDR3. The germline CDR1 and CDR2 sequences are ENHRY and SYGVKD. This CDR3 is CAISAIRGAYEQYF. CDR3 nucleotides: TGTGCCATCAGCGCTATCCGCGGGGCCTACGAGCAGTACTTC.

The rearrangement joins TRBV19 to TRBJ2-1; D uncertain. V lost 7 bases, J lost 6 bases, and 7 bases lay in between. This CDR3 has 11 amino acids. CDR1 and CDR2 (germline): LNHDA, SQIVND (reference sequence). The CDR3 spells CASTLFNEQFF. The CDR3, as DNA: TGTGCCAGTACCTTGTTCAATGAGCAGTTCTTC.